This TCR beta chain is from a study of CD8 T cells in Susac syndrome. Trimming removed 2 bases from V and 9 bases from J; junction bases left unmatched: 4. CDR1 and CDR2 from the germline V gene are MNHNY and SVGAGI (reference sequence). There are 14 residues in the CDR3. An input of about 0.5 to 1 ug of RNA was subjected to reverse transcription using random hexamers. Using its own MiXCR run on the immunoSEQ multiplex PCR reads, TCRdb lists one record per CDR3 protein. The data hold under 200,000 distinct CDR3 sequences, with 85% to 95% observed a single time. This TCR came from a human donor with multiple sclerosis. The chain has TRBV6-6 and TRBJ2-1, with TRBD1 matching 10 bases. The material sequenced was CD8+ T cells from PBMCs. CDR3 coding DNA: TGTGCCAGCAGTTACGGACAGGGGGTGGGTGAGCAGTTCTTC. Its protein product is CASSYGQGVGEQFF.